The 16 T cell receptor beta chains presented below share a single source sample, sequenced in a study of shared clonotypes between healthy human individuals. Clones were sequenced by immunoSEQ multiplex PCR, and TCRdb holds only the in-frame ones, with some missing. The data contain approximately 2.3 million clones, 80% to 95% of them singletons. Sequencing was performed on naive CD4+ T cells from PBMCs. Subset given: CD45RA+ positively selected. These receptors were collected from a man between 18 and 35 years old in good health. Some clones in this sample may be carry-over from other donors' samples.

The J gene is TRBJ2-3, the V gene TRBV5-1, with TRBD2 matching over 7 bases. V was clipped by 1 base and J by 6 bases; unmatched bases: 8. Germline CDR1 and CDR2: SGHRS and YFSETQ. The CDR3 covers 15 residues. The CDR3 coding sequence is TGCGCCAGCAGCTTGTCTGCGGGAGTGGTGGATACGCAGTATTTT. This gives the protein CASSLSAGVVDTQYF.

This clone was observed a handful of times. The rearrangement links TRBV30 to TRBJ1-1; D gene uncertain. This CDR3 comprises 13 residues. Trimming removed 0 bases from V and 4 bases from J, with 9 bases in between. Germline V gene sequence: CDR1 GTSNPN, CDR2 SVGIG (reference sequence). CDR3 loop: CAWSVRDGTEAFF. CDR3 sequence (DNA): TGTGCCTGGAGTGTACGGGATGGCACTGAAGCTTTCTTT.

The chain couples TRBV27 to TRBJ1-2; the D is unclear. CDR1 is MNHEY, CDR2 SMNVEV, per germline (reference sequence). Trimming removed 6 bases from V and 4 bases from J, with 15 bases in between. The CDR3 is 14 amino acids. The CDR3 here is CASSPSVPFYGYTF. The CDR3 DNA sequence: TGTGCCAGCAGCCCCTCCGTCCCGTTCTATGGCTACACCTTC.

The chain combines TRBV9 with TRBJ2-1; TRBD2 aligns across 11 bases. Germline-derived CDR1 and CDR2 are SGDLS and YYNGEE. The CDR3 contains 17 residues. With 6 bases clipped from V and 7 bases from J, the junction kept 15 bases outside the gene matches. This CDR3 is CASTLAPTSGMPNEQFF. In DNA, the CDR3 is TGTGCCAGCACCCTAGCCCCGACTAGCGGGATGCCAAATGAGCAGTTCTTC.

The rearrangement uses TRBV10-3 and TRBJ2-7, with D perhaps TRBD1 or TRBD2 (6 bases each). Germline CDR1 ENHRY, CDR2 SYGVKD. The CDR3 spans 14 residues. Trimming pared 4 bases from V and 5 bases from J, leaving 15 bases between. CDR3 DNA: TGTGCCATCAGTGGGAGGGGGACTGGGGACGAGCAGTACTTC. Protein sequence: CAISGRGTGDEQYF.

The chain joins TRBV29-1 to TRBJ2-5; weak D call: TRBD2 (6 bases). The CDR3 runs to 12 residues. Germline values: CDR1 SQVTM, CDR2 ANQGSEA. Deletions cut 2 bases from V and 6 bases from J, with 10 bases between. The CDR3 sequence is CSVEMGLKTQYF. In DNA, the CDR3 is TGCAGCGTTGAAATGGGACTTAAGACCCAGTACTTC.

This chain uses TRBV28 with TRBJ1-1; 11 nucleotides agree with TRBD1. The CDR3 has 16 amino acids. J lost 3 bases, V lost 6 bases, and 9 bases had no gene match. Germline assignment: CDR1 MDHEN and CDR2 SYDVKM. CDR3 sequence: CASRLGTGGMYTEAFF. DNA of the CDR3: TGTGCCAGCAGACTTGGGACAGGGGGAATGTACACTGAAGCTTTCTTT.

The CDR3 loop is CASSGTGVSYEQYF. For the CDR3, the DNA is TGTGCCAGCAGCGGTACAGGAGTCTCCTACGAGCAGTACTTC. The chain couples TRBV5-4 to TRBJ2-7; weak D call: TRBD1 (5 bases). Between the trimmed V and J ends, which lost 4 bases and 0 bases, there was a span of 11 bases. The CDR3 runs 14 residues. Germline CDR1 reads SGHNT; CDR2 reads YYREEE (reference sequence).

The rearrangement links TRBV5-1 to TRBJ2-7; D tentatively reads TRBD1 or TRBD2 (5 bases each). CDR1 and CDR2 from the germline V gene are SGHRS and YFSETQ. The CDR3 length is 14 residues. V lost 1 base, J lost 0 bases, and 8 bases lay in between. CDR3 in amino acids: CASSLTGPSYEQYF. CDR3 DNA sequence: TGCGCCAGCAGCTTGACGGGACCCTCCTACGAGCAGTACTTC.

The CDR3 protein is CASRGPGQSSYEQYF. Here the CDR3 DNA reads TGTGCCAGCAGGGGACCGGGACAAAGCTCCTACGAGCAGTACTTC. The V call is TRBV7-8, the J call TRBJ2-7, with D perhaps matching TRBD1 (6 bases). Germline lookup yields CDR1 SGHVS and CDR2 FQNEAQ. There are 15 residues in the CDR3. The V end was cut by 6 bases, the J end by 0 bases, with 15 bases between.

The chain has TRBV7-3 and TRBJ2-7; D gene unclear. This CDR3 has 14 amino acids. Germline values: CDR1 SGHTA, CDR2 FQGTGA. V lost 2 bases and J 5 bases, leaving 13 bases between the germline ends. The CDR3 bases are TGTGCCAGCAGCTTACAACCCGGTTCGGACGAGCAGTACTTC. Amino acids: CASSLQPGSDEQYF.

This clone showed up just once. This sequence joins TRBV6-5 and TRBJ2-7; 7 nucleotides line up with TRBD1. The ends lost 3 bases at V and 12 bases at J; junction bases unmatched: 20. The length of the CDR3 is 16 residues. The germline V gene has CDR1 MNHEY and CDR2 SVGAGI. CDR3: CASSYSDRGGYGARYF. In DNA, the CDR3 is TGTGCCAGCAGTTATTCCGACCGAGGGGGCTATGGGGCGCGGTACTTC.

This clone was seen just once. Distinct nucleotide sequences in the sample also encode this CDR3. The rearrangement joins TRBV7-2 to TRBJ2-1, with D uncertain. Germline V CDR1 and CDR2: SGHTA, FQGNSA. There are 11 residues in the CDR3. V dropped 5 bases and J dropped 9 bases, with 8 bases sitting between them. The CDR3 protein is CASSLRAEQFF. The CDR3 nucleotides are TGTGCCAGCAGCCTTAGGGCTGAGCAGTTCTTC.

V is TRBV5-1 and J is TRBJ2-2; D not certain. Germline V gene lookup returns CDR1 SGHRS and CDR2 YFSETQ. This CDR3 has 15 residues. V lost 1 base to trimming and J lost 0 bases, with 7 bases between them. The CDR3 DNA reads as TGCGCCAGCAGCTTGATGGCCGCGAACACCGGGGAGCTGTTTTTT. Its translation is CASSLMAANTGELFF.

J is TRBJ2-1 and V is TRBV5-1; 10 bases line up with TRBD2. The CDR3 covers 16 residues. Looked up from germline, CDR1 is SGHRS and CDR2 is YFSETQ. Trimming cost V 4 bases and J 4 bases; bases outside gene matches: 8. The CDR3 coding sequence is TGCGCCAGCAGCACTCTCGGACTAGCGGATTACAATGAGCAGTTCTTC. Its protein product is CASSTLGLADYNEQFF. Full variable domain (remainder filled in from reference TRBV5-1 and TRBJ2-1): KAGVTQTPRYLIKTRGQQVTLSCSPISGHRSVSWYQQTPGQGLQFLFEYFSETQRNKGNFPGRFSGRQFSNSRSEMNVSTLELGDSALYLCASSTLGLADYNEQFFGPGTRLTVL.

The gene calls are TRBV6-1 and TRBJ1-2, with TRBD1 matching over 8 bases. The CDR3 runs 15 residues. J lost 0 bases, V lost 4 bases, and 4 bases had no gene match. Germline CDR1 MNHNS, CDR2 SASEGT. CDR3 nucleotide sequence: TGTGCCAGCAGTGGGGACAGGTGGGCTAACTATGGCTACACCTTC. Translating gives CASSGDRWANYGYTF.